This T cell receptor beta chain was sequenced in a study of T-cell memory formation after mild COVID-19. CDR3 size: 17 residues. V lost 0 bases to trimming and J lost 0 bases; unmatched junction nucleotides: 5. Germline CDR1 SGHRS, CDR2 YFSETQ. TCRdb itself ran the 5' RACE reads through MiXCR, one entry per CDR3 protein. The data hold fewer than 60,000 distinct CDR3 sequences, with 25% to 30% observed a single time. This TCR was sampled from a man aged 18 to 29 who had mild COVID-19 (a few samples of this study predate the infection). Cell type and time point are not known. The chain carries TRBV5-1 and TRBJ2-1; 8 nucleotides agree with TRBD2. Sequences were obtained from PBMCs or a T cell subset sorted from them (not recorded which). In DNA form, the CDR3 reads TGCGCCAGCAGCTTGGCCCTAGCGGGCCTCTCCTACAATGAGCAGTTCTTC. Its translation is CASSLALAGLSYNEQFF.